Here is one T cell receptor (beta chain) with its context. This record comes from a study of blood T cell repertoires in COVID-19. The protocol was immunoSEQ multiplex PCR, while the TCRdb copy is restricted to in-frame clones and leaves out a portion. The data show around 160,000 clones, around 81% seen once. This CDR3 has 14 residues. V dropped 5 bases and J dropped 5 bases, with 12 bases sitting between them. CDR1 is SGHVS, CDR2 FNYEAQ, per germline. This chain links TRBV7-6 with TRBJ2-2, with a tentative D call TRBD1 (6 bases). The source is a man between 40 and 49 years old who had recovered from COVID-19. The specimen was PBMCs or T cells enriched from blood (not recorded which). CDR3 nucleotides: TGTGCCAGCAGCCCACATCAGGGGACCGGGGAGCTGTTTTTT. Residues: CASSPHQGTGELFF.